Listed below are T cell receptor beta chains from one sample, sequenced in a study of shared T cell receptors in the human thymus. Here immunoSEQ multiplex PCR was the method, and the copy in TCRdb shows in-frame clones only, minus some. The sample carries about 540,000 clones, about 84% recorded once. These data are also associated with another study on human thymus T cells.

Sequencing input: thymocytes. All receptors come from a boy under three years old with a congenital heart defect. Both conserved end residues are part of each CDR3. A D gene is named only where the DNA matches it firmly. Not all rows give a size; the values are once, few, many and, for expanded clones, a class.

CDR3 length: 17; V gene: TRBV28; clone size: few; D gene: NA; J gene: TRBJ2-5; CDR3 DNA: TGTGCCAGCCTCCGGGACAGGGGATCGAGCGGGAGGGAGACCCAGTACTTC; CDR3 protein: CASLRDRGSSGRETQYF
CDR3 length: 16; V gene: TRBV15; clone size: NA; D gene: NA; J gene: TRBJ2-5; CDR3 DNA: TGTGCCACCAGCAGAGATCCCTCTACGGGGTGGGAGACCCAGTACTTC; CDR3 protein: CATSRDPSTGWETQYF
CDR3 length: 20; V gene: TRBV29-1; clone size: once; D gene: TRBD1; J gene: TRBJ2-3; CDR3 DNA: TGCAGCGTTGCCGAATATGGCAGGGGGCAAAGGCGGAAACGCACAGATACGCAGTATTTT; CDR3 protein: CSVAEYGRGQRRKRTDTQYF
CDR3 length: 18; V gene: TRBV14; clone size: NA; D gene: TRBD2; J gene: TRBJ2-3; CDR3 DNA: TGTGCCAGCAGCCCGCGGCTAGCGGGAGTTCGGGGCACAGATACGCAGTATTTT; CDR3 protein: CASSPRLAGVRGTDTQYF
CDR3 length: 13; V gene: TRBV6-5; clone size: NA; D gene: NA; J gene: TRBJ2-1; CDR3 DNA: TGTGCCAGCAGTTACTCACGGTTGGATGAGCAGTTCTTC; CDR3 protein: CASSYSRLDEQFF
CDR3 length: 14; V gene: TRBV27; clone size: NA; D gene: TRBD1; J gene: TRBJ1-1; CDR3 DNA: TGTGCCAGCAGGGGGACAGGGGTCCTCACTGAAGCTTTCTTT; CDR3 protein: CASRGTGVLTEAFF
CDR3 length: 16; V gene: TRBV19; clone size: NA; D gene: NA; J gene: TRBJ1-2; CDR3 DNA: TGTGCCAGTAGCGCCCCCCCCGGGTTTGAGGACTATGGCTACACCTTC; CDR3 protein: CASSAPPGFEDYGYTF
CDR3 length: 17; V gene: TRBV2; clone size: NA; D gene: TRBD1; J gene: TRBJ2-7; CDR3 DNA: TGTGCCAGCAGTGAGGATGTTCGGACAGGGGTCTCCTACGAGCAGTACTTC; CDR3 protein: CASSEDVRTGVSYEQYF
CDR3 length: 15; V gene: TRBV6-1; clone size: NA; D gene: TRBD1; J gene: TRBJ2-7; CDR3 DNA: TGTGCCAGCCGGGTGAGACAGGGGGCCTCCTACGAGCAGTACTTC; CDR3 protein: CASRVRQGASYEQYF
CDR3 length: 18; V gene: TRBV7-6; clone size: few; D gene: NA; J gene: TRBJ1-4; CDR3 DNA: TGTGCCAGCAGCTTCCGGACAGATTTAGTTGCAACTAATGAAAAACTGTTTTTT; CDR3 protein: CASSFRTDLVATNEKLFF
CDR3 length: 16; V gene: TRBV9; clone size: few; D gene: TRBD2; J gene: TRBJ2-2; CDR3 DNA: TGTGCCAGCAGCGTAGCGGCGGGAGAAGATCCCGGGGAGCTGTTTTTT; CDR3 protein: CASSVAAGEDPGELFF
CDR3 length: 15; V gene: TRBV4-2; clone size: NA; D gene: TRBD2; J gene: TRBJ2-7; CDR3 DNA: TGTGCCAGCAGCCAAGGGACTAGGAGGGCCTACGAGCAGTACTTC; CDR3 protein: CASSQGTRRAYEQYF
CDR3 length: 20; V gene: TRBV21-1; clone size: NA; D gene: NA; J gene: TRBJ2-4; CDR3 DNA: TGTGCCAGCAGCCCACGTGGGAGGACAGGGTGTGCGTTAGCCAAAAACATTCAGTACTTC; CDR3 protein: CASSPRGRTGCALAKNIQYF
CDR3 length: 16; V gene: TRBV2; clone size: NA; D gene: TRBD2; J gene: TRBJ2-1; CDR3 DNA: TGTGCCAGCGACCCGGGGACTAGCGGGACCCAGGATGAGCAGTTCTTC; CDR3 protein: CASDPGTSGTQDEQFF
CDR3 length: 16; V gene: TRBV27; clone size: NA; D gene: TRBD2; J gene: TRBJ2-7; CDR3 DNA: TGTGCCAGCAGTCCGTCCATTAGCGGGACGGCCTACGAGCAGTACTTC; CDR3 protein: CASSPSISGTAYEQYF
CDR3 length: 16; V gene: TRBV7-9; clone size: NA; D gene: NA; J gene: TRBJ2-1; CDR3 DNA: TGTGCCAGCAGCCCAACGTTGGGGCTGGGAATCGACCCTAAGGTCTTC; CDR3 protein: CASSPTLGLGIDPKVF
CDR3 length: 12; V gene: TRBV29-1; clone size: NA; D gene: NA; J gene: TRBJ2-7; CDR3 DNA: TGCAGCGTAGACAGTTCACCCTACGAGCAGTACTTC; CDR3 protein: CSVDSSPYEQYF
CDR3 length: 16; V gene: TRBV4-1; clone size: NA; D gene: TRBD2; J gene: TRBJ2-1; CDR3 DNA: TGCGCCAGCAGCCAAGATCACAAGCGGGAGGGCAATGAGCAGTTCTTC; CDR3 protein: CASSQDHKREGNEQFF
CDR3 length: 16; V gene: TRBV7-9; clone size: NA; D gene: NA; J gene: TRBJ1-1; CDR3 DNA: TGTGCCAGCAGCAACCTCATCATCGGACTGTTCACTGAAGCTTTCTTT; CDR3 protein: CASSNLIIGLFTEAFF
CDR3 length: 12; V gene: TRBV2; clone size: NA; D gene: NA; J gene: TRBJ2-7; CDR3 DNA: TGTGCCAGCAGAGAGGCTTCCTACGAGCAGTACTTC; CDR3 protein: CASREASYEQYF
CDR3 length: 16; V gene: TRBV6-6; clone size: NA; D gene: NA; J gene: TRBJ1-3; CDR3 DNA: TGTGCCAGCAGTTACGAAGTAACAGGACGTGGAAACACCATATATTTT; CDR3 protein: CASSYEVTGRGNTIYF
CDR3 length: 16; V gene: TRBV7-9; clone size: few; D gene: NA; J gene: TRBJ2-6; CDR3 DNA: TGTGCCAGCAGCCCCGCTAGGTTCTCTGGGGCCAACGTCCTGACTTTC; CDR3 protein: CASSPARFSGANVLTF
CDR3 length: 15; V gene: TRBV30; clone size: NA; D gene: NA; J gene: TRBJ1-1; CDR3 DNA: TGTGCCTGGAGAGGATACGACAGAGTGAACACTGAAGCTTTCTTT; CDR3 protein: CAWRGYDRVNTEAFF
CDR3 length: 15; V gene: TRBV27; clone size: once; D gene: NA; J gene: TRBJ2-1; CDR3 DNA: TGTGCCAGCAGCCCTGGGACTACACGACAGGATGAGCAGTTCTTC; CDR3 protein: CASSPGTTRQDEQFF
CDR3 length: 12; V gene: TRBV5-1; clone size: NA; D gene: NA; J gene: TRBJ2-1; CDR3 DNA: TGCGCCAGCAGCTTGTACGGGAATGAGCAGTTCTTC; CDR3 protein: CASSLYGNEQFF
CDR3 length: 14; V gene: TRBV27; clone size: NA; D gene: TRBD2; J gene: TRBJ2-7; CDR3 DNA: TGTGCCAGCAGTTTTGCGGGAGGGGGTTACGAGCAGTACTTC; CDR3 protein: CASSFAGGGYEQYF
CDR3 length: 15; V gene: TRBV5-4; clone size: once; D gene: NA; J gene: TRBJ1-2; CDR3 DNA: TGTGCCAGCAGCTTGGAGAGGCCCCGCCGGGGAGGCTACACCTTC; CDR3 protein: CASSLERPRRGGYTF
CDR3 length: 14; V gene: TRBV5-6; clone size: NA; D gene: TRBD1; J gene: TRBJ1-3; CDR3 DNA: TGTGCCAGCAGCTTGAACAGGGGAAGAAACACCATATATTTT; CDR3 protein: CASSLNRGRNTIYF
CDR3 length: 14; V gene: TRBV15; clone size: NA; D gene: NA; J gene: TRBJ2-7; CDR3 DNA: TGTGCCACCAGCGTTCCGGGACAACCCTACGAGCAGTACTTC; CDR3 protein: CATSVPGQPYEQYF
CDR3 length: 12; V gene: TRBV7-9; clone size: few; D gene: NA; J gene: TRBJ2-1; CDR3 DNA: TGTGCCAGCAGCTTAGACTGCGGGGAGCAGTTCTTC; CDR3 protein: CASSLDCGEQFF
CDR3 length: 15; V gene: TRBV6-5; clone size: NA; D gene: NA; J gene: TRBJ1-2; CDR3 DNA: TGTGCCAGCAGTTACTTAGGACACCTAAAGTATGGCTACACCTTC; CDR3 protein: CASSYLGHLKYGYTF
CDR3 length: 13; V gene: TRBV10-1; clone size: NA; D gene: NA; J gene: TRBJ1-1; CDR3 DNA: TGCGCCAGCAGTGGGTGGGGGGGAACTGAAGCTTTCTTT; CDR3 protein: CASSGWGGTEAFF
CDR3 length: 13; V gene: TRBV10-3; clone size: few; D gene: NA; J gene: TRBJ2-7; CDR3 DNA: TGTGCCATCAGTGGGTACTCTCTACGCGAGCAGTACTTC; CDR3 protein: CAISGYSLREQYF
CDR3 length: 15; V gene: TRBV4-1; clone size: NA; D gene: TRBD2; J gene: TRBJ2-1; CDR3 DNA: TGCGCCAGCAGCCCAACTAGCGGGAGTGACAATGAGCAGTTCTTC; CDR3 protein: CASSPTSGSDNEQFF
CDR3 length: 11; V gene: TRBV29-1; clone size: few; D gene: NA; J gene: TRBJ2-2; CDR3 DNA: TGCAGCGGGAGTAGGACCGGGGAGCTGTTTTTT; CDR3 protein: CSGSRTGELFF
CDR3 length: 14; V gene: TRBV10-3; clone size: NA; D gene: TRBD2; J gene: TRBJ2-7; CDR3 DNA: TGTGCCACCTCCCCACTAGCGGCCGCCTACGAGCAGTACTTC; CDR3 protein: CATSPLAAAYEQYF
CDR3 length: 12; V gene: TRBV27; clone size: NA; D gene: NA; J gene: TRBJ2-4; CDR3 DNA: TGTGCCAGCAGTTTACCAGGGAACATTCAGTACTTC; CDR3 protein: CASSLPGNIQYF
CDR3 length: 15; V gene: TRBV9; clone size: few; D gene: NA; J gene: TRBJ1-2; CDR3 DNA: TGTGCCAGCAGCCCGAGGAGGCGGGGGGCGAGTGGCTACACCTTC; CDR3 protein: CASSPRRRGASGYTF
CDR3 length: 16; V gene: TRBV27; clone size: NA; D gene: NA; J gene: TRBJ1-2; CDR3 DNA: TGTGCCAGCAGTTCCTTCCGGGTGTTCCCTAACTATGGCTACACCTTC; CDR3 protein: CASSSFRVFPNYGYTF
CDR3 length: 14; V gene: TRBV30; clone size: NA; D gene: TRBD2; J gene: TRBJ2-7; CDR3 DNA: TGTGCCTTATCTAGCGGGAGGCCTCTGCTGGAGCAGTACTTC; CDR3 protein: CALSSGRPLLEQYF
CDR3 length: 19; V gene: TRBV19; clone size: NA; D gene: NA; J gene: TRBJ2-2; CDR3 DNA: TGTGCCAGTAGTATAGATTGGGGGGGCTCTGCGAGTCCAACCGGGGAGCTGTTTTTT; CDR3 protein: CASSIDWGGSASPTGELFF
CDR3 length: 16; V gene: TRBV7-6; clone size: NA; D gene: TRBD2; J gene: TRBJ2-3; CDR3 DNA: TGTGCCAGCAGCCTCAGATTAGCGGGAAGCACAGATACGCAGTATTTT; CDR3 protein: CASSLRLAGSTDTQYF
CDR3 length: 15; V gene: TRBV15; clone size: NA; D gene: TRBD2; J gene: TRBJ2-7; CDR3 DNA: TGTGCCACCAGCAGAGATCGGGGGGGCCCCTACGAGCAGTACTTC; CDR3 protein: CATSRDRGGPYEQYF
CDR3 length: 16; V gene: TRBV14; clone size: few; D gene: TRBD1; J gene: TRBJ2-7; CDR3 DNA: TGTGCCAGCAGCCCACGGGGACAGGGTTTCCACTACGAGCAGTACTTC; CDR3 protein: CASSPRGQGFHYEQYF
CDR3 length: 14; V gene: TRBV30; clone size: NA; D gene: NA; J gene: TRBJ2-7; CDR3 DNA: TGTGCCTGGAGTGTTAGGGGGAGTGGCTACGAGCAGTACTTC; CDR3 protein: CAWSVRGSGYEQYF
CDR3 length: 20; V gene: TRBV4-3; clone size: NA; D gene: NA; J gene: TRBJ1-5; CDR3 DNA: TGCGCCAGCAGCCAAGATTTCGGCGCAGGGGATGGAGCCAGCAATCAGCCCCAGCATTTT; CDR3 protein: CASSQDFGAGDGASNQPQHF
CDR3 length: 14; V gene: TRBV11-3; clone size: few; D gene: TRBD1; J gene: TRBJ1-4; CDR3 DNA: TGTGCCAGCAGCCCAGGGGGCACTAATGAAAAACTGTTTTTT; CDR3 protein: CASSPGGTNEKLFF
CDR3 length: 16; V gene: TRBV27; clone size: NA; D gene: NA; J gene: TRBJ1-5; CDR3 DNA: TGTGCCAGCAGTCTCACAGGGAATTGGGGCAATCAGCCCCAGCATTTT; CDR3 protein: CASSLTGNWGNQPQHF